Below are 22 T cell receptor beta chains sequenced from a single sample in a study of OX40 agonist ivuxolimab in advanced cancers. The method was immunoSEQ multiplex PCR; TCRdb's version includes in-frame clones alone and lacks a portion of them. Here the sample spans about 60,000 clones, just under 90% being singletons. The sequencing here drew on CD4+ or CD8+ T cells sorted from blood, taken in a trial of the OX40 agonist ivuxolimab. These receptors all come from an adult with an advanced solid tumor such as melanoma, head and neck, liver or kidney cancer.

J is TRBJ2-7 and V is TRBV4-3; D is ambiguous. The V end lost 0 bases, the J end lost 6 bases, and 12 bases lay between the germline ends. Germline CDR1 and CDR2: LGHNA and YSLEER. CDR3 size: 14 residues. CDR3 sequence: CASSQDPFLGEQYF. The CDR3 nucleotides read TGCGCCAGCAGCCAAGACCCTTTCCTGGGCGAGCAGTACTTC.

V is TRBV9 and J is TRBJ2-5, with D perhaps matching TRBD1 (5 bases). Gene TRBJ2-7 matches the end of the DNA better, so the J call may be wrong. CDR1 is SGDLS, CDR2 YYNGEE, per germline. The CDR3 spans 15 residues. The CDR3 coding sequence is TGTGCCAGCAGCGTAGCTATGGCAGGGACCTACGAGCAGTACTTC. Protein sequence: CASSVAMAGTYEQYF.

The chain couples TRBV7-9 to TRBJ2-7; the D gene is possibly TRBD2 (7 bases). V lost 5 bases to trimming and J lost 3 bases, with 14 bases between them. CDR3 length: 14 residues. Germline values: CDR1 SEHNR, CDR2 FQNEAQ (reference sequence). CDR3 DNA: TGTGCCAGCAGCGAAGACGGGGGGCTCTACGAGCAGTACTTC. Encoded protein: CASSEDGGLYEQYF.

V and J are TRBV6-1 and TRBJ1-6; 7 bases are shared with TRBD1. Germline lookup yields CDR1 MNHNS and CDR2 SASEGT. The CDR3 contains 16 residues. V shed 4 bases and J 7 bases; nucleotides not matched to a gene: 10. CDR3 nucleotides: TGTGCCAGCAGTGCGTCGAGGACAGGAGTAAATTCACCCCTCCACTTT. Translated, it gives CASSASRTGVNSPLHF.

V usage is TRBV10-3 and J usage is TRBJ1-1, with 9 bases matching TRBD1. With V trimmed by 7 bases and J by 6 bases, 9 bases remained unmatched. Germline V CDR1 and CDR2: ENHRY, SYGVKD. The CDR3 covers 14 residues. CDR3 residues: CAITGTGIRAEAFF. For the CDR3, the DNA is TGTGCCATCACCGGGACAGGGATTCGCGCTGAAGCTTTCTTT.

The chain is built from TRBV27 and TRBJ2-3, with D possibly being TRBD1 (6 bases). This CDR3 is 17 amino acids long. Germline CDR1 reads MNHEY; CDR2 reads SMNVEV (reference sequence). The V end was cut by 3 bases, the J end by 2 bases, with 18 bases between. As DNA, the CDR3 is TGTGCCAGCAGTTTCCTCCTCACAGGGCACGTCACAGATACGCAGTATTTT. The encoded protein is CASSFLLTGHVTDTQYF.

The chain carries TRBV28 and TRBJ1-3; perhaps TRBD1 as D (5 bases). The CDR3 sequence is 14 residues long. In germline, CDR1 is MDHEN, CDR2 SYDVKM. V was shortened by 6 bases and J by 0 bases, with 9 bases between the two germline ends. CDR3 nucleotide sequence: TGTGCCAGCAGGGCGGACAACTCTGGAAACACCATATATTTT. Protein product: CASRADNSGNTIYF.

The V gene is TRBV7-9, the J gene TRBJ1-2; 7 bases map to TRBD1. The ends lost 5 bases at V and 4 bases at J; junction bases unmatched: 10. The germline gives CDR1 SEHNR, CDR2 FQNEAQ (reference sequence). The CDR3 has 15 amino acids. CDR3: CASSPRQGQIYGYTF. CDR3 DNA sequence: TGTGCCAGCAGCCCGAGACAGGGACAGATCTATGGCTACACCTTC.

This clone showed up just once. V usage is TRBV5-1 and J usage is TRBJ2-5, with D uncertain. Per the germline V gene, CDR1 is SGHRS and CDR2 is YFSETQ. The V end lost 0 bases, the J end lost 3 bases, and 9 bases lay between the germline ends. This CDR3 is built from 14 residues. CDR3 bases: TGCGCCAGCAGCTTGGGGGAAGGGAAAGAGACCCAGTACTTC. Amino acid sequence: CASSLGEGKETQYF.

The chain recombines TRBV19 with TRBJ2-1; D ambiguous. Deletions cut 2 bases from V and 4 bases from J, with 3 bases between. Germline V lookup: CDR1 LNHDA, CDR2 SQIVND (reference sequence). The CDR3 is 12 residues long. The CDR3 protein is CASSILYNEQFF. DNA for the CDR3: TGTGCCAGTAGTATATTGTACAATGAGCAGTTCTTC.

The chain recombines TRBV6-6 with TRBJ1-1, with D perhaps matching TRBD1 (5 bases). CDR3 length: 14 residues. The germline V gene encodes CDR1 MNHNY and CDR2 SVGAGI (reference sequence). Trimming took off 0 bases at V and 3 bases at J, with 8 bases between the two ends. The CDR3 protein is CASSYSRGDTEAFF. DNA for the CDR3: TGTGCCAGCAGTTACTCGAGGGGTGACACTGAAGCTTTCTTT.

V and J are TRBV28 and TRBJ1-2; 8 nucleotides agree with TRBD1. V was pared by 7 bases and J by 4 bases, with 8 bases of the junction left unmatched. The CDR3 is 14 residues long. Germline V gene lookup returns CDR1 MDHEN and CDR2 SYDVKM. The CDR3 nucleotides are TGTGCCAGCAACCCAGACAGGGGTGGCTATGGCTACACCTTC. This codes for CASNPDRGGYGYTF.

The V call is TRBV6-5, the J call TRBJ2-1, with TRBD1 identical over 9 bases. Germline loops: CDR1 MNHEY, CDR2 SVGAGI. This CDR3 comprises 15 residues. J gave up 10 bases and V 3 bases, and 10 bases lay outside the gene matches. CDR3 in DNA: TGTGCCAGCAGTTATTCCGGGACAGGGTCACGAGAGCAGTTCTTC. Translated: CASSYSGTGSREQFF.

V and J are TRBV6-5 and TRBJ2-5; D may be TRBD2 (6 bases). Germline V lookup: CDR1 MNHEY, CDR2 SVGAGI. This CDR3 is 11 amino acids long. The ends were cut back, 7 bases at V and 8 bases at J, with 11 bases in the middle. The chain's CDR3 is CASTNGGTQYF. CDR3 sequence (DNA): TGTGCCAGCACCAACGGGGGAACCCAGTACTTC.

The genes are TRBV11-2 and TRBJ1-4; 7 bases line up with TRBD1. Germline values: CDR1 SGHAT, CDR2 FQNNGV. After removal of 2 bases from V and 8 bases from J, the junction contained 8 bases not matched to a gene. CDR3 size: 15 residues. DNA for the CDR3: TGTGCCAGCAGCTTAAATGAGGGGGCACAGGAAAAACTGTTTTTT. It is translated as CASSLNEGAQEKLFF.

CDR3 in amino acids: CASKAWYGYTF. The DNA for the CDR3 is TGTGCCAGCAAGGCATGGTATGGCTACACCTTC. V is TRBV6-7 and J is TRBJ1-2; no firm D call. TRBV6-7 is an ORF, with its function uncertain. There are 11 residues in the CDR3. V shed 7 bases and J shed 5 bases, with 8 bases lying between them.

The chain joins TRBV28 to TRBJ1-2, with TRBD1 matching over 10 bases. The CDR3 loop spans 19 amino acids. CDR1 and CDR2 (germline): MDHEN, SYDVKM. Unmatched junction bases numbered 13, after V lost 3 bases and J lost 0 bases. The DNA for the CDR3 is TGTGCCAGCAGTTTCCAACTCCAACTAGGACAGGGGGCTAACTATGGCTACACCTTC. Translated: CASSFQLQLGQGANYGYTF.

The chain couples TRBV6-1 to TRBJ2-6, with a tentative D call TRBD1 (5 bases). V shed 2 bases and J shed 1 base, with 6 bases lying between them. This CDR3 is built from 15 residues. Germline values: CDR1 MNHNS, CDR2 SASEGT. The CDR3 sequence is CASSEQGSGANVLTF. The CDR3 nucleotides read TGTGCCAGCAGTGAACAGGGTTCTGGGGCCAACGTCCTGACTTTC.

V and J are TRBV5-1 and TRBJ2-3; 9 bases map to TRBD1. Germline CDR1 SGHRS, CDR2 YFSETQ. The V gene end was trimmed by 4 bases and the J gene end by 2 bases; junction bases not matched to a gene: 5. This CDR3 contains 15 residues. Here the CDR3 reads CASSPGQGDTDTQYF. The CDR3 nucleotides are TGCGCCAGCAGCCCGGGACAGGGAGACACAGATACGCAGTATTTT.

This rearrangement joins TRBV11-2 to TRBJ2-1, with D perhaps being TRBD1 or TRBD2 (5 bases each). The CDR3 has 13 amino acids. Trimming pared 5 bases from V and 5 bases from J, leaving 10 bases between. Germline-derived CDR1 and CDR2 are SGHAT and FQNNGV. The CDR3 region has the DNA TGTGCCAGCAGCAGGGACCGGAACAATGAGCAGTTCTTC. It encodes CASSRDRNNEQFF.

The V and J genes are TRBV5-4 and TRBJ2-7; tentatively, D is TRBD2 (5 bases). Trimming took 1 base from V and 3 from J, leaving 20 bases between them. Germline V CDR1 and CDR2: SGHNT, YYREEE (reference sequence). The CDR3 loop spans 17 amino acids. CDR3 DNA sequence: TGTGCCAGCAGCTTGAGGTCGCTGGGCGGGCCGGGCTACGAGCAGTACTTC. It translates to CASSLRSLGGPGYEQYF. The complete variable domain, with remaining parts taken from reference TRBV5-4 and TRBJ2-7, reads ETGVTQSPTHLIKTRGQQVTLRCSSQSGHNTVSWYQQALGQGPQFIFQYYREEENGRGNFPPRFSGLQFPNYSSELNVNALELDDSALYLCASSLRSLGGPGYEQYFGPGTRLTVT.

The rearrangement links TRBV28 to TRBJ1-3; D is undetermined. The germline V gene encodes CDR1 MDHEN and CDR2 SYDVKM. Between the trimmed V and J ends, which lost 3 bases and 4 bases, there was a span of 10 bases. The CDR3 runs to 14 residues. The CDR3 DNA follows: TGTGCCAGCAGTTTGGCTGGGGTCGGAAACACCATATATTTT. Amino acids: CASSLAGVGNTIYF. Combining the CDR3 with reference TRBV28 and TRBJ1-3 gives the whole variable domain DVKVTQSSRYLVKRTGEKVFLECVQDMDHENMFWYRQDPGLGLRLIYFSYDVKMKEKGDIPEGYSVSREKKERFSLILESASTNQTSMYLCASSLAGVGNTIYFGEGSWLTVV.